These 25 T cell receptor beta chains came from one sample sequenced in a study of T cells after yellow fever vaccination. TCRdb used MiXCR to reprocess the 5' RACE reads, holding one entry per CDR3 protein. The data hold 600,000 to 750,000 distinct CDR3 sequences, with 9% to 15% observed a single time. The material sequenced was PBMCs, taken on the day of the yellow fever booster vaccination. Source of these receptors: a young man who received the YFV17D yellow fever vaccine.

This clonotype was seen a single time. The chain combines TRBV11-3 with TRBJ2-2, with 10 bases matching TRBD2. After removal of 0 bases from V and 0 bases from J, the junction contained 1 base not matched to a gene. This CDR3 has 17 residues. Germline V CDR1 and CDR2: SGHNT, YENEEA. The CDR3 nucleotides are TGTGCCAGCAGCTTAGAGGGACTAGCGACGAACACCGGGGAGCTGTTTTTT. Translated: CASSLEGLATNTGELFF.

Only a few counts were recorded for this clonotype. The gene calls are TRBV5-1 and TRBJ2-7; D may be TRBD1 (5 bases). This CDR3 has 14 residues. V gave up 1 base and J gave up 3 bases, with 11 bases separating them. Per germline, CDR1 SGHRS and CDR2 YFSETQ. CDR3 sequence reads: CASSLQGSGYEQYF. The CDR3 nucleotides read TGCGCCAGCAGCTTGCAGGGTTCCGGCTACGAGCAGTACTTC.

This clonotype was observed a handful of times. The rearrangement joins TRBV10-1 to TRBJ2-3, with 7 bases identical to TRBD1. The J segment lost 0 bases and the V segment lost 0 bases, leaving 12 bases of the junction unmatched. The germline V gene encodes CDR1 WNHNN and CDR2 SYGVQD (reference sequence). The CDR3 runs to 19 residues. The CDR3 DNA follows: TGCGCCAGCAGTGAGTCCGAGGGGGCCGCACGAGCAAGCACAGATACGCAGTATTTT. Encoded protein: CASSESEGAARASTDTQYF.

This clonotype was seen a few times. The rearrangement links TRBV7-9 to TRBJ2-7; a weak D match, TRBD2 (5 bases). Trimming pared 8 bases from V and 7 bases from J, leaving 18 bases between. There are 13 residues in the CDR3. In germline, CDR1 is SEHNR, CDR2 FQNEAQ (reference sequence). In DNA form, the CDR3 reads TGTGCCAGCGGGTTATTAGGGTCGGGGGAGCAGTACTTC. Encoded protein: CASGLLGSGEQYF.

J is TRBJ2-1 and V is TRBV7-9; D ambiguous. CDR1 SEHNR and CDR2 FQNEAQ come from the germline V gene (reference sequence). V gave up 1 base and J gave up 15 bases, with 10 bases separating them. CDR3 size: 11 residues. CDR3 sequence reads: CASSLDWTPFF. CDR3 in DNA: TGTGCCAGCAGCTTAGATTGGACGCCGTTCTTC.

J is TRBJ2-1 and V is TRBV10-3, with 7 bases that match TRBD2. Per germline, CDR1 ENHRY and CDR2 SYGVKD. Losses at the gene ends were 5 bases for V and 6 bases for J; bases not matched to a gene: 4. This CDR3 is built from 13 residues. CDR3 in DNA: TGTGCCATCAGTCCACTAGCGTCCAATGAGCAGTTCTTC. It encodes CAISPLASNEQFF.

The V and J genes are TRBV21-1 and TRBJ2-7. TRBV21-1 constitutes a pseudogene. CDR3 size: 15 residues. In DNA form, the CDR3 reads TGTGCCAGCAGCAATCGGACGCTTGACTCCTACGAGCAGTACTTC. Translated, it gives CASSNRTLDSYEQYF.

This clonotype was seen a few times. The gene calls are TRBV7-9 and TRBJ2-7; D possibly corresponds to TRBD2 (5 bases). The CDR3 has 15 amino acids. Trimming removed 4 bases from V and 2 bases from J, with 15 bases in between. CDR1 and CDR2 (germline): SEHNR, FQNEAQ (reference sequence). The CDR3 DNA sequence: TGTGCCAGCAGCTCACGGACTTCCCTTCCCTACGAGCAGTACTTC. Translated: CASSSRTSLPYEQYF.

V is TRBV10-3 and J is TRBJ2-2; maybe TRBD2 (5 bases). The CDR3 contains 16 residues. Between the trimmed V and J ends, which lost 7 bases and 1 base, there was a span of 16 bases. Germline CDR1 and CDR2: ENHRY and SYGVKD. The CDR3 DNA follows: TGTGCCATCATGGTGGTACGAGCGGAGAACACCGGGGAGCTGTTTTTT. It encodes CAIMVVRAENTGELFF.

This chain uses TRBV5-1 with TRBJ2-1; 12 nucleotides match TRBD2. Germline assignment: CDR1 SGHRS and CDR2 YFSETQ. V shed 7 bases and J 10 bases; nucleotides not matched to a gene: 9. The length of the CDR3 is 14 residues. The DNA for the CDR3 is TGCGCCAGCTACGGGACTAGCGGGCTCGGCGAGCAGTTCTTC. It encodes CASYGTSGLGEQFF.

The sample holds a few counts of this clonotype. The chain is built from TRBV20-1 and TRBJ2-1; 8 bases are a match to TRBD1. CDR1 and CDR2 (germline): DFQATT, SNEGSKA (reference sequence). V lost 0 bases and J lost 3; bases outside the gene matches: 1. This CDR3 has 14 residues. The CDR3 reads CSARDRGLYNEQFF. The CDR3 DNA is TGCAGTGCTAGAGACAGGGGGCTCTACAATGAGCAGTTCTTC.

Here the CDR3 DNA reads TGTGCCAGCAGTTACTCGCCGCCTAGCCCAAACCTCCTCGAGCAGTACTTC. This codes for CASSYSPPSPNLLEQYF. The J gene is TRBJ2-7, the V gene TRBV6-2 or TRBV6-3; TRBD2 is a possible D gene (5 bases). Germline loops: CDR1 MNHEY, CDR2 SVGEGT. The CDR3 has 17 amino acids. With 0 bases removed from V and 6 bases from J, the gap between germline ends came to 21 bases.

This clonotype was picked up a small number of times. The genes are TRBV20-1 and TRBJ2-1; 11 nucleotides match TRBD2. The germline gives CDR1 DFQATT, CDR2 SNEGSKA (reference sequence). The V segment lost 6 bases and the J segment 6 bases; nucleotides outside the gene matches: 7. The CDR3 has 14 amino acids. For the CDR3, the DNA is TGCAGTGCCACTCGGACTAGCGGGCTCAATGAGCAGTTCTTC. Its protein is CSATRTSGLNEQFF.

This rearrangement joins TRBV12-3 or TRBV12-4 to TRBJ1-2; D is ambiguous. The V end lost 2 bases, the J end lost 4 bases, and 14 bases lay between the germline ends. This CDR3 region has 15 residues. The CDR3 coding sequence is TGTGCCAGCAGTTTATCTTTTGCCCAGGTCTATGGCTACACCTTC. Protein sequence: CASSLSFAQVYGYTF.

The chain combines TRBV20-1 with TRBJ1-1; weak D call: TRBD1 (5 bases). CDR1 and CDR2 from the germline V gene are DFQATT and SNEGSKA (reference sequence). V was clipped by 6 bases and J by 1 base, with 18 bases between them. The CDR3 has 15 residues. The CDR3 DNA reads TGCAGTGCCAAAATCTTCGGGGCAAAGAACACTGAAGCTTTCTTT. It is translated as CSAKIFGAKNTEAFF.

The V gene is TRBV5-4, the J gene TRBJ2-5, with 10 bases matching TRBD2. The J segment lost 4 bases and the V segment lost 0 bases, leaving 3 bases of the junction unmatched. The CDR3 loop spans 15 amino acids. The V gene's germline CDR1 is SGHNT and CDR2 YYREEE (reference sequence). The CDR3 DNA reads TGTGCCAGCAGCTTGGGGACTAGCGGTGTAGAGACCCAGTACTTC. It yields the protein CASSLGTSGVETQYF. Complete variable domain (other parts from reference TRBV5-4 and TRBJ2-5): ETGVTQSPTHLIKTRGQQVTLRCSSQSGHNTVSWYQQALGQGPQFIFQYYREEENGRGNFPPRFSGLQFPNYSSELNVNALELDDSALYLCASSLGTSGVETQYFGPGTRLLVL.

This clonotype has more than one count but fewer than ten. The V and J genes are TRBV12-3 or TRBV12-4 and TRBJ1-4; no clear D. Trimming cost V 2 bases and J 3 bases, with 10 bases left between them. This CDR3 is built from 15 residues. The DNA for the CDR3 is TGTGCCAGCAGTTTAAGCGCCGCGTCTAATGAAAAACTGTTTTTT. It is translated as CASSLSAASNEKLFF.

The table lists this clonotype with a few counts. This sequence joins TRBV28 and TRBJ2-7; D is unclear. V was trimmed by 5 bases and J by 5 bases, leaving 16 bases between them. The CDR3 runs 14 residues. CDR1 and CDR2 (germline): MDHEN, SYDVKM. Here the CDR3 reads CASSTTWVLHEQYF. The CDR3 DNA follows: TGTGCCAGCAGTACCACTTGGGTCCTCCACGAGCAGTACTTC.

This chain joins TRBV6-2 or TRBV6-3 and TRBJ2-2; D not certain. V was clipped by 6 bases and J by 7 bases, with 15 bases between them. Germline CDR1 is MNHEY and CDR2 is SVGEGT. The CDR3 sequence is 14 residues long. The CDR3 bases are TGTGCCAGCAGGTGGCTCATGCTGGACGGGGAGCTGTTTTTT. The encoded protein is CASRWLMLDGELFF.

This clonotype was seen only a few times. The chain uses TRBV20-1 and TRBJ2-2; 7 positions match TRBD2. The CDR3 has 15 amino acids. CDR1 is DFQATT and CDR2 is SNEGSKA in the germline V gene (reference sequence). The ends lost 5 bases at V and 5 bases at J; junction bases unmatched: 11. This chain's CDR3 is CSALPAGRVTGELFF. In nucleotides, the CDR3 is TGCAGTGCTCTGCCAGCGGGACGTGTTACCGGGGAGCTGTTTTTT.

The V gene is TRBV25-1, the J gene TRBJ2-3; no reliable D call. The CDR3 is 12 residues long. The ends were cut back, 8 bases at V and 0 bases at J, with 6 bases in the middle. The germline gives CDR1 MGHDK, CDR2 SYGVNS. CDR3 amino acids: CASASSTDTQYF. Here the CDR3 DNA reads TGTGCCAGCGCATCTAGCACAGATACGCAGTATTTT.

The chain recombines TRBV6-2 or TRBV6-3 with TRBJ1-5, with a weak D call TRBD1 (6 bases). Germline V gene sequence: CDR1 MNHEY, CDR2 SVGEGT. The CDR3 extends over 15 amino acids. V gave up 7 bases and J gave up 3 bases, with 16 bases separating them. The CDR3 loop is CASTPNRGSNQPQHF. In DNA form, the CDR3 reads TGTGCCAGCACCCCCAATAGGGGGTCCAATCAGCCCCAGCATTTT.

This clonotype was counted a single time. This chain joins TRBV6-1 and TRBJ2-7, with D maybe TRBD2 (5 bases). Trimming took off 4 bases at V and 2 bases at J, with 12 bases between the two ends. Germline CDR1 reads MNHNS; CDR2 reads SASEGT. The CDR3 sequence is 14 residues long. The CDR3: CASSARGTTYEQYF. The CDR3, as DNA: TGTGCCAGCAGTGCCCGGGGTACCACCTACGAGCAGTACTTC.

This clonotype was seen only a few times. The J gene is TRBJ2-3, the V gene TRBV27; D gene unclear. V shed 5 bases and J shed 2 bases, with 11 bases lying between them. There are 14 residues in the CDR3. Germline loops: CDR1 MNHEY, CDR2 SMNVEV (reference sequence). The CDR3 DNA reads TGTGCCAGCAGTCACGGGTCGCTCACAGATACGCAGTATTTT. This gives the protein CASSHGSLTDTQYF.

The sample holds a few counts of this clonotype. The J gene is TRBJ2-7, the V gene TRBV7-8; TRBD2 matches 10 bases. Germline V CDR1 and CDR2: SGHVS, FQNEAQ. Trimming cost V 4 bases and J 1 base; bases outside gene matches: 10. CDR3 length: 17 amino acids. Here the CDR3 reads CASSSLAGAIGSYEQYF. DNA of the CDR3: TGTGCCAGCAGCTCTCTAGCGGGAGCGATTGGGTCCTACGAGCAGTACTTC. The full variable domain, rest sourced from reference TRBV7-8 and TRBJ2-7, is GAGVSQSPRYKVAKRGQDVALRCDPISGHVSLFWYQQALGQGPEFLTYFQNEAQLDKSGLPSDRFFAERPEGSVSTLKIQRTQQEDSAVYLCASSSLAGAIGSYEQYFGPGTRLTVT.